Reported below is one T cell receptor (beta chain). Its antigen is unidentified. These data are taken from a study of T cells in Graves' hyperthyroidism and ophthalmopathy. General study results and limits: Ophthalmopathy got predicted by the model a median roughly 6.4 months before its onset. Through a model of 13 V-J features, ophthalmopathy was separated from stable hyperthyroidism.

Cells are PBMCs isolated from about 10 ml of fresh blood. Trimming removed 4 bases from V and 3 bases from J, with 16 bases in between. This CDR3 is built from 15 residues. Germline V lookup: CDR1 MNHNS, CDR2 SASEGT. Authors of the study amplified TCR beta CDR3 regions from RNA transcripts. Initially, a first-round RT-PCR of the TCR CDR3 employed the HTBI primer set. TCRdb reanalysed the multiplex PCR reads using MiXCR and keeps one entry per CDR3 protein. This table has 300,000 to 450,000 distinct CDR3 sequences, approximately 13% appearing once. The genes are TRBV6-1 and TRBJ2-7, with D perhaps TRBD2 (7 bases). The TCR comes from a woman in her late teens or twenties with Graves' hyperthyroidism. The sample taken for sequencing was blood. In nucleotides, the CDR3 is TGTGCCAGCAGTGGAGAAGGGGGGGGCCTCTACGAGCAGTACTTC. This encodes CASSGEGGGLYEQYF.